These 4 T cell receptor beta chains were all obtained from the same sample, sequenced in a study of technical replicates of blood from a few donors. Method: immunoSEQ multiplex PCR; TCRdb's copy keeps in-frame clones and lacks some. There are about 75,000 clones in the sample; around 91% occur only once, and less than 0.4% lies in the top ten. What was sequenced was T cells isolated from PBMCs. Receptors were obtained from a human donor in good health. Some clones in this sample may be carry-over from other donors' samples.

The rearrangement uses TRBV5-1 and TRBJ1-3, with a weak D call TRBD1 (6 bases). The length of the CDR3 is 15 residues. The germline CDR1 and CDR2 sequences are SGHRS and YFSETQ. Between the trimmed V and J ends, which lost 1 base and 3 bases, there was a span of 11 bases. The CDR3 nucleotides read TGCGCCAGCAGCTTGATGTCAGGGGATGGAAACACCATATATTTT. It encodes CASSLMSGDGNTIYF. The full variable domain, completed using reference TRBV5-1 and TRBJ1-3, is KAGVTQTPRYLIKTRGQQVTLSCSPISGHRSVSWYQQTPGQGLQFLFEYFSETQRNKGNFPGRFSGRQFSNSRSEMNVSTLELGDSALYLCASSLMSGDGNTIYFGEGSWLTVV.

In DNA form, the CDR3 reads TGTGCCAGCAGTTGGTCGAGCGAAGCGGGACACTACGAGCAGTACTTC. It specifies CASSWSSEAGHYEQYF. J is TRBJ2-7 and V is TRBV28, with a tentative D call TRBD2 (7 bases). CDR1 is MDHEN, CDR2 SYDVKM, per germline. Trimming removed 4 bases at V and 3 bases at J, with 19 bases between. The CDR3 loop spans 16 amino acids.

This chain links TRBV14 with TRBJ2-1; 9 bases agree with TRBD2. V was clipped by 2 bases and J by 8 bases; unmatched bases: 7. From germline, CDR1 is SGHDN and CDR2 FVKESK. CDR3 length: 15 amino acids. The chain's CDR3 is CASSQFSGSTYEQFF. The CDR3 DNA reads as TGTGCCAGCAGCCAATTTAGCGGGAGTACCTATGAGCAGTTCTTC.

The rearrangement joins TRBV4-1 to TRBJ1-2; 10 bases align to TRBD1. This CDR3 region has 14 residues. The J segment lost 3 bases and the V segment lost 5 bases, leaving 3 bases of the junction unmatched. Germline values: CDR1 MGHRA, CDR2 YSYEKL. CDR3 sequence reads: CASSAGTGDYGYTF. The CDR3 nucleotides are TGCGCCAGCAGCGCCGGGACAGGGGACTATGGCTACACCTTC.